There are many counts of the clone carrying this T cell receptor (beta chain). Its antigen is unidentified. The data belong to a study of blood T cells in healthy people across ages. Study-wide results and caveats: TCR beta diversity, measured per million T cells, fell in a roughly linear way with age.

Together with a sample-barcoded 5' primer, a J-beta primer mix was included in a second PCR lasting roughly 6 to 12 cycles. Every cDNA was tagged by a template-switch adaptor with 12 random nucleotides. TCRdb re-analysed the 5' RACE reads in MiXCR, keeping a single row per CDR3 protein. Found here are more than 650,000 distinct CDR3 sequences, approximately 55% of them singletons; the top ten hold approximately 40%. No fewer than 6 million PBMCs went into each sample. Between the trimmed V and J ends, which lost 1 base and 0 bases, there was a span of 11 bases. Germline CDR1 reads SGHTA; CDR2 reads FQGNSA. This CDR3 is 16 amino acids long.

The receptor comes from an elderly man in good health. Sequenced input: blood. The chain uses TRBV7-2 and TRBJ2-3; maybe TRBD2 (5 bases). The CDR3 nucleotides are TGTGCCAGCAGCTTAGTTGGCGGGTCTAGCACAGATACGCAGTATTTT. Its translation is CASSLVGGSSTDTQYF.